This T cell receptor (beta chain) was observed in a study of shared clonotypes between healthy human individuals. Study-wide findings and caveats: Sequencing depth was a factor that was expected to affect clonotype sharing among donors.

The authors ran the assay at deep level. Profiling relied on immunoSEQ multiplex PCR, and the TCRdb table lists in-frame clones only, not all of them. Of 2,500,000 or so clones listed, less than 95% are singletons. Details on this clone: Its antigen is still unknown.

V was pared by 4 bases and J by 0 bases, with 10 bases between. The length of the CDR3 is 16 residues. Per germline, CDR1 SGHTA and CDR2 FQGTGA. The origin of this receptor is a man between 18 and 29 years old in good health. Some clones in this sample may be carry-over from other donors' samples. Sequencing was done on a sample of naive CD4+ T cells from PBMCs. Subset specified: CD45RA+ positively selected. This rearrangement joins TRBV7-3 to TRBJ2-6, with a tentative D call TRBD1 (5 bases). CDR3 loop: CASSSQGTSGANVLTF. The DNA of the CDR3 is TGTGCCAGCAGCTCTCAGGGCACCTCTGGGGCCAACGTCCTGACTTTC.